The rows below give T cell receptor beta chains drawn from one sample of a study of early T cells in non-severe SARS-CoV-2 infection. TCRdb itself ran the 5' RACE reads through MiXCR, one entry per CDR3 protein. The table lists just under 65,000 distinct CDR3 sequences, 7% to 9.5% of them singletons. The specimen comprised whole blood, sampled at baseline. Every receptor here comes from an adult who was a healthcare worker with PCR-confirmed SARS-CoV-2 infection or an uninfected control (not recorded which). The CDR3 runs from the conserved cysteine through the conserved F or W. D genes are given only for firm matches. Expanded clones get a size class; other rows say once, few or many, or leave the size out.

J gene,D gene,CDR3 length,V gene,clone size,CDR3 protein,CDR3 DNA
TRBJ2-7,NA,12,TRBV6-2/TRBV6-3,many,CASSPGPDEQYF,TGTGCCAGCAGTCCAGGACCAGACGAGCAGTACTTC
TRBJ1-1,NA,11,TRBV2,NA,CASSPRSEAFF,TGTGCCAGCAGTCCCCGGTCTGAAGCTTTCTTT
TRBJ2-4,TRBD2,17,TRBV20-1,few,CSAISLREAGAKNIQYF,TGCAGTGCTATAAGTCTCCGGGAGGCTGGAGCCAAAAACATTCAGTACTTC
TRBJ1-5,NA,15,TRBV2,many,CASSDVAVGDQPQHF,TGTGCCAGCAGTGATGTGGCAGTGGGTGATCAGCCCCAGCATTTT
TRBJ1-1,TRBD1,14,TRBV5-1,many,CASSSTGGEAEAFF,TGCGCCAGCAGCTCAACAGGGGGCGAGGCTGAAGCTTTCTTT
TRBJ2-5,NA,14,TRBV7-9,many,CASSRMQGVETQYF,TGTGCCAGCAGTCGCATGCAGGGAGTGGAGACCCAGTACTTC
TRBJ1-1,TRBD1,14,TRBV14,NA,CASSHSTGSTEAFF,TGTGCCAGCAGCCATTCGACAGGGTCCACTGAAGCTTTCTTT
TRBJ1-2,NA,14,TRBV7-2,NA,CASSQQPGGYGYTF,TGTGCCAGCAGCCAGCAACCGGGAGGCTATGGCTACACCTTC
TRBJ1-1,NA,14,TRBV7-8,few,CASSRRDDGTEAFF,TGTGCCAGCAGCCGGCGGGACGACGGCACTGAAGCTTTCTTT
TRBJ2-1,NA,16,TRBV3-1,few,CASSQEVAASYNEQFF,TGTGCCAGCAGCCAAGAGGTTGCCGCGAGCTACAATGAGCAGTTCTTC
TRBJ2-7,NA,15,TRBV7-2,NA,CASSLYLSYPGEQYF,TGTGCCAGCAGCTTATACCTGTCTTACCCGGGCGAGCAGTACTTC
TRBJ2-7,TRBD1,15,TRBV24-1,NA,CATSSGTGGYYEQYF,TGTGCCACCAGTTCCGGGACAGGGGGCTACTACGAGCAGTACTTC
TRBJ2-1,TRBD1,16,TRBV20-1,many,CSARDLDRGLDNEQFF,TGCAGTGCTAGAGATCTAGACAGGGGGTTGGACAATGAGCAGTTCTTC
TRBJ2-1,NA,17,TRBV7-3,few,CASSLTKGMSSGNEQFF,TGTGCCAGCAGCTTAACGAAGGGGATGAGCTCCGGGAATGAGCAGTTCTTC
TRBJ2-7,TRBD2,15,TRBV18,NA,CASSQGLAGAGEQYF,TGTGCCAGCTCACAGGGACTAGCGGGAGCCGGAGAGCAGTACTTC
TRBJ1-2,NA,15,TRBV5-1,few,CASSPIGGRDYGYTF,TGCGCCAGCAGCCCGATCGGGGGGCGCGACTATGGCTACACCTTC
TRBJ2-3,NA,15,TRBV7-6,few,CASSPQGSSPDTQYF,TGTGCCAGCAGCCCCCAGGGTAGCAGCCCAGATACGCAGTATTTT
TRBJ1-2,NA,14,TRBV5-4,NA,CASTPGLASWGYTF,TGTGCCAGCACCCCGGGCCTAGCCTCTTGGGGCTACACCTTC
TRBJ2-5,NA,17,TRBV20-1,few,CSADRRQYASNAETQYF,TGCAGTGCGGATAGGAGGCAGTATGCTTCTAACGCCGAGACCCAGTACTTC
TRBJ2-5,NA,13,TRBV18,many,CASSSGGVETQYF,TGTGCCAGCTCATCAGGAGGGGTGGAGACCCAGTACTTC